Following are 18 T cell receptor beta chains from one sample sequenced in a study of T cells in Graves' hyperthyroidism and ophthalmopathy. There were TCR beta CDR3 regions amplified from RNA transcripts. A set of HTBI primers served as the primers for a first-round RT-PCR of the TCR CDR3. From the multiplex PCR reads, TCRdb called clonotypes with MiXCR, one entry per CDR3 protein. The sample has over 250,000 distinct CDR3 sequences; 25% to 30% are singletons. Material for sequencing was blood. The receptors stem from a man between 40 and 49 years old with Graves' hyperthyroidism that later progressed to Graves' ophthalmopathy.

Many counts were recorded for this clonotype. This chain connects TRBV29-1 to TRBJ1-2; no clear D gene. The germline V gene encodes CDR1 SQVTM and CDR2 ANQGSEA. The ends were cut back, 7 bases at V and 5 bases at J, with 17 bases in the middle. The CDR3 length is 13 residues. The CDR3 coding sequence is TGCAGCGCCCGAGAGGACGTGTCTTATGGCTACACCTTC. It yields the protein CSAREDVSYGYTF.

This clonotype was found many times. This chain links TRBV12-3 or TRBV12-4 with TRBJ2-5; no definite D call. The CDR3 spans 12 residues. Trimming pared 6 bases from V and 5 bases from J, leaving 10 bases between. The CDR3 DNA is TGTGCCAGCAGCCCCTTCAAGGAGACCCAGTACTTC. Its translation is CASSPFKETQYF.

The rearrangement links TRBV30 to TRBJ1-1; 9 positions match TRBD1. Germline loops: CDR1 GTSNPN, CDR2 SVGIG (reference sequence). The ends lost 4 bases at V and 6 bases at J; junction bases unmatched: 3. This CDR3 contains 12 residues. The CDR3 sequence is CAWNRQGAEAFF. CDR3 DNA sequence: TGTGCCTGGAACCGACAGGGGGCTGAAGCTTTCTTT.

The chain links TRBV28 to TRBJ1-1; TRBD1 is a possible D gene (6 bases). The CDR3 sequence is 14 residues long. CDR1 and CDR2 (germline): MDHEN, SYDVKM. V was shortened by 4 bases and J by 6 bases, with 15 bases between the two germline ends. For the CDR3, the DNA is TGTGCCAGCAGTTGGGAAGGGGGTATCTCTGAAGCTTTCTTT. Protein: CASSWEGGISEAFF.

The chain joins TRBV6-1 to TRBJ2-7; TRBD2 matches 7 bases. V shed 9 bases, J shed 5 bases, and the junction held 4 bases outside the gene matches. The CDR3 contains 11 residues. CDR1 is MNHNS, CDR2 SASEGT, per germline. In DNA form, the CDR3 reads TGTGCCAGTGAAGCGGGGAACGAGCAGTACTTC. Its protein is CASEAGNEQYF.

This clonotype has a count of ten or more. This rearrangement joins TRBV28 to TRBJ2-7, with no clear D. V dropped 5 bases and J dropped 5 bases, with 19 bases sitting between them. The CDR3 has 15 amino acids. Germline V lookup: CDR1 MDHEN, CDR2 SYDVKM. The CDR3: CASSPTTAPFNEQYF. The CDR3, as DNA: TGTGCCAGCAGTCCCACTACAGCACCGTTTAACGAGCAGTACTTC.

This clonotype was counted ten times or more. The chain recombines TRBV6-5 with TRBJ1-5; D unresolved. Germline CDR1 is MNHEY and CDR2 is SVGAGI. The CDR3 has 18 amino acids. The V end lost 7 bases, the J end lost 2 bases, and 24 bases lay between the germline ends. In nucleotides, the CDR3 is TGTGCCAGCACCCCCCGGATCGCTATACTACGGGGCAATCAGCCCCAGCATTTT. Its translation is CASTPRIAILRGNQPQHF.

This clonotype was recorded at least ten times. The V and J genes are TRBV6-1 and TRBJ1-1; no definite D call. V lost 6 bases and J lost 0, with 17 bases in between. Germline V CDR1 and CDR2: MNHNS, SASEGT. The CDR3 totals 16 residues. The CDR3: CASSPVPGEMNTEAFF. CDR3 in DNA: TGTGCCAGCAGCCCTGTCCCTGGAGAAATGAACACTGAAGCTTTCTTT.

In this sample, this clonotype turned up many times. The gene calls are TRBV2 and TRBJ2-2; TRBD2 might be the D (5 bases). The CDR3 length is 13 residues. V dropped 6 bases and J dropped 4 bases, with 9 bases sitting between them. In germline, CDR1 is SNHLY, CDR2 FYNNEI. CDR3 sequence (DNA): TGTGCCAGCAGGAGGGCTAGCACCGGGGAGCTGTTTTTT. Amino acids: CASRRASTGELFF. The full variable domain, rest sourced from reference TRBV2 and TRBJ2-2, is EPEVTQTPSHQVTQMGQEVILRCVPISNHLYFYWYRQILGQKVEFLVSFYNNEISEKSEIFDDQFSVERPDGSNFTLKIRSTKLEDSAMYFCASRRASTGELFFGEGSRLTVL.

This clonotype was seen only a few times. This rearrangement joins TRBV20-1 to TRBJ2-7, with 7 bases identical to TRBD2. Germline assignment: CDR1 DFQATT and CDR2 SNEGSKA (reference sequence). V lost 3 bases and J lost 0; bases outside the gene matches: 8. The CDR3 extends over 15 amino acids. CDR3: CSASQPGGSSYEQYF. In DNA, the CDR3 is TGCAGTGCTAGTCAACCGGGCGGGAGCTCCTACGAGCAGTACTTC.

A remark on this clonotype: At one end, the junction sequence differs from germline, possibly due to a read error. The rearrangement joins TRBV28 to TRBJ1-2, with a tentative D call TRBD1 (5 bases). Germline V lookup: CDR1 MDHEN, CDR2 SYDVKM. This CDR3 spans 15 amino acids. CDR3 nucleotides: TGTACCAGCAGTTTACGGGGGGAGGTTGGCTATGGCTACACCTTC. Translated, it gives CTSSLRGEVGYGYTF.

At least ten counts were recorded for this clonotype. Since a much larger clone is just one base distant, this may be a read error. This chain links TRBV6-5 with TRBJ2-7, with TRBD2 as a possible D gene (6 bases). Germline V gene lookup returns CDR1 MNHEY and CDR2 SVGAGI. The CDR3 spans 11 residues. CDR3 sequence (DNA): TGTGTCAGCAGTTACGGGAGCGAGCAGTACTTC. As protein: CVSSYGSEQYF.

This clonotype was detected many times. V gene TRBV11-1 combines with J gene TRBJ1-2; no reliable D call. Trimming shortened V by 5 bases and J by 2 bases, and 18 bases separated the two germline ends. The CDR3 spans 16 residues. Germline V gene sequence: CDR1 SGHAT, CDR2 FQDESV (reference sequence). CDR3 residues: CASSPQSGLLNYGYTF. The DNA for the CDR3 is TGTGCCAGCAGCCCCCAGTCAGGCCTCCTAAACTATGGCTACACCTTC.

This clonotype has a count of ten or more. The rearrangement links TRBV6-5 to TRBJ2-7; 8 bases agree with TRBD1. CDR3 length equals 13 residues. With 6 bases clipped from V and 5 bases from J, the junction kept 6 bases outside the gene matches. The V gene's germline CDR1 is MNHEY and CDR2 SVGAGI. The CDR3 region is CASRTGVWHEQYF. The CDR3 DNA sequence: TGTGCCAGCAGGACAGGGGTTTGGCACGAGCAGTACTTC.

This clonotype was seen many times. V and J are TRBV6-1 and TRBJ2-4; no clear D gene. CDR3 length equals 14 residues. Germline V gene lookup returns CDR1 MNHNS and CDR2 SASEGT. The V gene lost 3 bases and the J gene lost 3 bases, with 9 bases spanning the gap. CDR3 coding DNA: TGTGCCAGCAGTGAGGGCTGGGGCAAAAACATTCAGTACTTC. It specifies CASSEGWGKNIQYF.

This clonotype was found many times. V usage is TRBV19 and J usage is TRBJ2-2, with 9 bases identical to TRBD1. Trimming took 7 bases from V and 5 from J; bases not matched to a gene: 8. The CDR3 extends over 15 amino acids. In germline, CDR1 is LNHDA, CDR2 SQIVND (reference sequence). The CDR3 here is CASTETGGGTGELFF. In nucleotides, the CDR3 is TGTGCCAGTACGGAGACAGGGGGAGGAACCGGGGAGCTGTTTTTT.

This clonotype was detected ten times or more. This chain connects TRBV6-5 to TRBJ2-7; 8 bases agree with TRBD1. V dropped 6 bases and J dropped 3; count of bases not matched to a gene: 7. The CDR3 loop spans 14 amino acids. CDR1 is MNHEY, CDR2 SVGAGI, per germline. CDR3 in amino acids: CASRPGTGLYEQYF. CDR3 DNA sequence: TGTGCCAGCAGACCCGGGACAGGTCTCTACGAGCAGTACTTC.

At least ten counts were recorded for this clonotype. The V gene is TRBV12-3 or TRBV12-4, the J gene TRBJ2-5; the D is unclear. The CDR3 runs to 14 residues. Trimming pared 5 bases from V and 4 bases from J, leaving 14 bases between. Here the CDR3 reads CASSRIERRETQYF. The DNA of the CDR3 is TGTGCCAGCAGTCGAATAGAGCGCAGAGAGACCCAGTACTTC.